Described below is a single T cell receptor beta chain sequence and its context. No cognate antigen has been identified for it. Qualities for individual bases were not recorded, and no much larger clone is one base off. The germline V gene provides CDR1 SQVTM and CDR2 ANQGSEA. Inclusive of the bounding cysteine and phenylalanine, the CDR3 is 15 residues long. CDR3 DNA is the only sequence kept; it has 45 bases, read in frame from the first base. From V the trimming removes 6 bases and from J it removes 0 bases, while the gene matches leave 6 bases of the junction unaccounted for. Each clonotype received, on average, approximately 9.9x coverage in deep resolution sequencing performed on a MiSeq, where the target depth lay between 1 in 1 million and 1 in 200,000 T cells. The immunoSEQ hsTCRB Kit was used to generate the TCR beta libraries. On the authors' methods: ImmunoSEQ Data Assistant and ImmunoSEQ Analyzer were used for data analysis, and V, D and J genes were assigned according to IMGT definitions. Clonality, with values ranging from 0 to 1, was calculated as one minus the normalized Shannon entropy of productive rearrangement frequencies. Public clonotype analysis was restricted to overrepresented clonotypes comprising at least 0.05% of each patient's repertoire. Some twelve repertoires from age-matched healthy donors, obtained from immuneACCESS, served as clonality controls. TCRdb obtained this table from immuneACCESS and retained in-frame rearrangements with V and J assigned. These tables miss some clones; where compared with another copy, unresolved V genes account for less than half of the shortfall, and the remainder is unexplained. V and J calls plus clone size are reproduced from that table; the DNA served to infer D and trimming. The sample data list about 270,000 clones, and roughly 76% of these were observed just once. Together, the top ten hold around 5.3% of the sample.

This entry comes from a study of cytotoxic CD8 clonotypes in ibrutinib-treated CLL (dated by TCRdb to about 2021). As for the study more broadly: In this cohort, 15 or so patients were treatment-naive and about a dozen were relapsed/refractory, while 17 to 18 had unmutated IGHV. Longitudinal samples were obtainable from about 30% of the roughly 86 participants in the trial. The response samples were drawn at a median of roughly twelve months into treatment, with a range of about 6 to 40 months. Every remission and progressive disease sample was obtained while ibrutinib was still being received by the patients. Cryopreserved peripheral blood mononuclear cells were obtained prior to treatment, at the time of response, and at either disease progression or sustained remission. An average of roughly 250,000 productive templates and 94,082 productive rearrangements was obtained per sample. Responses were partial in 24 patients and complete in 2; after median 68 months follow-up, about 15 stayed in remission and approximately 12 progressed.

Study-wide findings and limitations: Baseline clonality exceeded that of age-matched healthy donors and correlated strongly with circulating CD8+ T-cell counts. An increase in clonality was observed at ibrutinib response, with clonality remaining stable during sustained remission and falling back toward baseline at progression. Lymph node repertoires were not examined, and the timing of sampling was not matched between patients in sustained remission and those whose disease progressed. Public clonotypes were rare and either shrank or stayed stable during treatment, and the rise in clonality at ibrutinib response reflected expansion of private clonotypes.

What the time point label conveys for this sample: progressive disease on ibrutinib. For TCR beta library preparation, approximately 2.2 micrograms of genomic DNA were isolated from cryopreserved PBMCs. High-throughput TCR beta sequencing was performed on longitudinal blood samples from CLL patients receiving ibrutinib monotherapy. Patients were enrolled in a phase 2 open-label single-center ibrutinib monotherapy trial. The clonotype was recovered from a human donor with chronic lymphocytic leukemia. The sequence links TRBV29-1 to TRBJ2-2; TRBD1 agrees with 8 junctional bases. The specimen was PBMCs, collected at disease progression, from a patient treated with ibrutinib. CDR3 sequence: CSVAPGGANTGELFF. The bases read TGCAGCGTCGCTCCAGGGGGCGCGAACACCGGGGAGCTGTTTTTT.